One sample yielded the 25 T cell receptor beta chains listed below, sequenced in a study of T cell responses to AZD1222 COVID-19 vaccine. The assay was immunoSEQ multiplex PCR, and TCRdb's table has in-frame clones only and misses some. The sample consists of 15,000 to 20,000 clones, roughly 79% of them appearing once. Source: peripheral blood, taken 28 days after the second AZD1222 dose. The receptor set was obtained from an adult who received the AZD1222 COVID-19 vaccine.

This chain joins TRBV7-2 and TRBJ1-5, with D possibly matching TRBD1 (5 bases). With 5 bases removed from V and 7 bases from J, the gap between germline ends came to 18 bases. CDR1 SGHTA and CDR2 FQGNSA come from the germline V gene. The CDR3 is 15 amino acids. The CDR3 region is CASSPAAGKDQPQHF. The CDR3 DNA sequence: TGTGCCAGCAGCCCCGCGGCAGGGAAAGACCAGCCCCAGCATTTT.

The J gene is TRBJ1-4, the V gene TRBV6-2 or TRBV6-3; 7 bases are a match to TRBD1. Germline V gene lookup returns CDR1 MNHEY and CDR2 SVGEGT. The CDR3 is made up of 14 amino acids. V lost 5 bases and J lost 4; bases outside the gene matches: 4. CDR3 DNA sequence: TGTGCCAGCAGTCAGACAGGGAATAATGAAAAACTGTTTTTT. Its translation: CASSQTGNNEKLFF.

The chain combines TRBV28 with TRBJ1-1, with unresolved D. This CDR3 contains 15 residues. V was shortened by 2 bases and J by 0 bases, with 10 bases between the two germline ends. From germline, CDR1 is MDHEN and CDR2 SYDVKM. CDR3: CASSLGGSVNTEAFF. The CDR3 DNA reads TGTGCCAGCAGTTTAGGTGGGTCGGTGAACACTGAAGCTTTCTTT.

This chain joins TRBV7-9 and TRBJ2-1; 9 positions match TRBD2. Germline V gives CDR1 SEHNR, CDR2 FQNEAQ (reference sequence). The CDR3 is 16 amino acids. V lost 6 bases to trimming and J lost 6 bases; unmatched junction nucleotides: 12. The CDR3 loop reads CASSPSGDFFGNEQFF. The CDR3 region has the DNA TGTGCCAGCAGTCCTAGCGGGGACTTTTTCGGCAATGAGCAGTTCTTC.

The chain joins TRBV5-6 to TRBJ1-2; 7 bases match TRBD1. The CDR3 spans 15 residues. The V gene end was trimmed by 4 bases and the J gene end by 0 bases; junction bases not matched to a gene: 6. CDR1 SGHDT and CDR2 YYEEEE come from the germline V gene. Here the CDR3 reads CASSEGQRTNYGYTF. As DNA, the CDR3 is TGTGCCAGCAGCGAGGGACAGCGGACTAACTATGGCTACACCTTC.

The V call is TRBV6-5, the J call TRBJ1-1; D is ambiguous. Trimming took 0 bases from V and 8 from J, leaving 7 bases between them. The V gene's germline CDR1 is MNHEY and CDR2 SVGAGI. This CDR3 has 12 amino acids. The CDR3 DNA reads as TGTGCCAGCAGTTACTCCGGGAAGGAAGCTTTCTTT. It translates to CASSYSGKEAFF.

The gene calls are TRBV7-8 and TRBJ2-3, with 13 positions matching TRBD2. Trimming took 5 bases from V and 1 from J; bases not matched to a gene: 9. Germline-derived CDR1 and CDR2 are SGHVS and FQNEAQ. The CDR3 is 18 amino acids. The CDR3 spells CASSPGTSGIPRTDTQYF. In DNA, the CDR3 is TGTGCCAGCAGCCCCGGGACTAGCGGGATCCCCCGCACAGATACGCAGTATTTT.

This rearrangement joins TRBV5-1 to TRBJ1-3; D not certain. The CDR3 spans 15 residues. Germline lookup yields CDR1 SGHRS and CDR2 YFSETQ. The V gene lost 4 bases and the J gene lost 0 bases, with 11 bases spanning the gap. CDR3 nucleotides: TGCGCCAGCAGCCCGGCGGGAAGCTCTGGAAACACCATATATTTT. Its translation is CASSPAGSSGNTIYF.

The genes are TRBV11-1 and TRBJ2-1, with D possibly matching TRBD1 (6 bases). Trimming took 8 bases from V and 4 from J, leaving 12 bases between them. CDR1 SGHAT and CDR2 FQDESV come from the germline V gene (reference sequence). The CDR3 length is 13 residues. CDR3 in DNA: TGTGCCAGCCGGACAGATATTTACAATGAGCAGTTCTTC. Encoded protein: CASRTDIYNEQFF.

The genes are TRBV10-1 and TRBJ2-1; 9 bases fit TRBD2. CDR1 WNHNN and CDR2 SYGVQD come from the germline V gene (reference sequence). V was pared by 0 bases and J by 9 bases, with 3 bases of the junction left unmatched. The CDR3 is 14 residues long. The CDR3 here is CASSESRLAAEQFF. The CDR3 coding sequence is TGCGCCAGCAGTGAGTCCCGACTAGCGGCTGAGCAGTTCTTC.

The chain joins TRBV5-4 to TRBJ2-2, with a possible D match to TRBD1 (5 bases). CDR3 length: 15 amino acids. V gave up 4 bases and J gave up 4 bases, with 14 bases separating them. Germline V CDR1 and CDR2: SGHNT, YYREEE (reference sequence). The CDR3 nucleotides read TGTGCCAGCAGCCAAAGGCAGGGTGCCACCGGGGAGCTGTTTTTT. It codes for CASSQRQGATGELFF.

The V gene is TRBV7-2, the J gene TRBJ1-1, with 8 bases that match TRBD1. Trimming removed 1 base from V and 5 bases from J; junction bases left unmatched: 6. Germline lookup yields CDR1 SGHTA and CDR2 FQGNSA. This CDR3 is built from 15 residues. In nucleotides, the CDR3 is TGTGCCAGCAGCTTAGTTACAGGGGGGTATACTGAAGCTTTCTTT. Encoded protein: CASSLVTGGYTEAFF.

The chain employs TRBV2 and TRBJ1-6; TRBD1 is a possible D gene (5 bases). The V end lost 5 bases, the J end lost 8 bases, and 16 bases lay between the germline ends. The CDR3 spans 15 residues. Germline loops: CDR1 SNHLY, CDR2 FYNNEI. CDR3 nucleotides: TGTGCCAGCAGTTCCCAGGGTGGTTTCGATTCACCCCTCCACTTT. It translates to CASSSQGGFDSPLHF.

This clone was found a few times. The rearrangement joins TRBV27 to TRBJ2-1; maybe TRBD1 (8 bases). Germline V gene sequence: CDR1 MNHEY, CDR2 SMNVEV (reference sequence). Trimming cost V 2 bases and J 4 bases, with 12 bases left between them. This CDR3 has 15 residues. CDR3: CASSLGQGGYNEQFF. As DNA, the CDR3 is TGTGCCAGCAGTTTAGGACAGGGAGGGTACAATGAGCAGTTCTTC.

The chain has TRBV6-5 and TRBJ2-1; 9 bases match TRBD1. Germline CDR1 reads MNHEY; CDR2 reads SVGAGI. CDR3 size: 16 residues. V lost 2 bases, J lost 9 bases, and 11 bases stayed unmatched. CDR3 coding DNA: TGTGCCAGCAGTTACATAGCACAGGGGGCGCGGGGTGAGCAGTTCTTC. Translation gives CASSYIAQGARGEQFF.

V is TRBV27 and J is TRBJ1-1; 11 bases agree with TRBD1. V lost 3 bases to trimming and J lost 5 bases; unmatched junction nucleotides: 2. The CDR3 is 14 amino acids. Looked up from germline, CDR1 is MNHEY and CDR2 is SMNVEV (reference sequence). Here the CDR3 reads CASSLDRGLTEAFF. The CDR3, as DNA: TGTGCCAGCAGTTTGGACAGGGGGCTAACTGAAGCTTTCTTT.

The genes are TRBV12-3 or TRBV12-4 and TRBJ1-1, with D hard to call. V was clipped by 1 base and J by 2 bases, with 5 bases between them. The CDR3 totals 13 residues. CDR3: CASSLEGNTEAFF. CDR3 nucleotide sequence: TGTGCCAGCAGTTTAGAAGGTAACACTGAAGCTTTCTTT.

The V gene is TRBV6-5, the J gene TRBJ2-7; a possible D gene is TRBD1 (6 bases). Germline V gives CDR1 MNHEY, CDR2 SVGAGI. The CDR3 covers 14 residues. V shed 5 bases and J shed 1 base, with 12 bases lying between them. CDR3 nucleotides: TGTGCCAGCAGTCCAGACAGGACTTCCTACGAGCAGTACTTC. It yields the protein CASSPDRTSYEQYF.

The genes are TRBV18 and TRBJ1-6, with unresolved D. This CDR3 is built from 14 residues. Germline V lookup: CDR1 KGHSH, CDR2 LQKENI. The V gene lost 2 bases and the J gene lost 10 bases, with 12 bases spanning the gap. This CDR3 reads CASSPSRLGSPLHF. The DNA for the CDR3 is TGTGCCAGCTCACCAAGTAGGCTTGGGTCACCCCTCCACTTT.

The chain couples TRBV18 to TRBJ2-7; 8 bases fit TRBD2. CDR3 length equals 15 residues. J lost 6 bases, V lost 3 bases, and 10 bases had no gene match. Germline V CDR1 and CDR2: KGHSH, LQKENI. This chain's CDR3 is CASSPPGLGSGEQYF. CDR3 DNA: TGTGCCAGCTCACCTCCGGGACTAGGATCTGGCGAGCAGTACTTC. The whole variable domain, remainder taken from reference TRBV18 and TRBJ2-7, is NAGVMQNPRHLVRRRGQEARLRCSPMKGHSHVYWYRQLPEEGLKFMVYLQKENIIDESGMPKERFSAEFPKEGPSILRIQQVVRGDSAAYFCASSPPGLGSGEQYFGPGTRLTVT.

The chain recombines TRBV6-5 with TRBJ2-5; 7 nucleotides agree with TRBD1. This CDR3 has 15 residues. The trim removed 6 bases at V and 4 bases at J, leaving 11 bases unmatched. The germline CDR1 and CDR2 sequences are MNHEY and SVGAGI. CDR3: CASREGQPQGETQYF. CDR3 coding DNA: TGTGCCAGCAGAGAGGGACAGCCCCAAGGAGAGACCCAGTACTTC.

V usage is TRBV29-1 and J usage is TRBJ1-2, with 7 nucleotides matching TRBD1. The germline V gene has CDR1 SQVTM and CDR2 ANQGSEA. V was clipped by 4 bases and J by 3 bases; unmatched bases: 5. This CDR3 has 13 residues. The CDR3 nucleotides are TGCAGCGTTGTTACAGGGGAAGACTATGGCTACACCTTC. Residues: CSVVTGEDYGYTF.

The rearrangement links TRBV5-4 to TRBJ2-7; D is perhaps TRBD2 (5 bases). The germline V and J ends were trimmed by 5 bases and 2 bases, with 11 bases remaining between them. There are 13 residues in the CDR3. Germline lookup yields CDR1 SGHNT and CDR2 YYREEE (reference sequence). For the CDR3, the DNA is TGTGCCAGCAGTTACCGAGGGCCCTACGAGCAGTACTTC. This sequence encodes CASSYRGPYEQYF.

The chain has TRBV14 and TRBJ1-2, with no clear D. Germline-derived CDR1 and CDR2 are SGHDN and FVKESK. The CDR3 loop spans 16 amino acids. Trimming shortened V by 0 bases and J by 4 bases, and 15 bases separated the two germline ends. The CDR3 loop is CASSQDRNGISYGYTF. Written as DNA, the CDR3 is TGTGCCAGCAGCCAAGACCGAAACGGGATTTCCTATGGCTACACCTTC.

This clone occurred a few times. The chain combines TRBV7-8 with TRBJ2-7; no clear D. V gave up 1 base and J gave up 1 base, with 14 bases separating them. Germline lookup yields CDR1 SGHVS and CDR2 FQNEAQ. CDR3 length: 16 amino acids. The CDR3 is CASSLVGAASSYEQYF. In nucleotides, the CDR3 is TGTGCCAGCAGCTTAGTTGGCGCAGCCTCATCCTACGAGCAGTACTTC.